This TCR beta chain originates from a study of cytomegalovirus exposure and HLA in healthy donors. This CDR3 region has 14 residues. Germline CDR1 SGHTA, CDR2 FQGNSA. The V gene end was trimmed by 4 bases and the J gene end by 8 bases; junction bases not matched to a gene: 9. Researchers ran the PCR with 60 Vbeta and 13 Jbeta primers. Profiling relied on immunoSEQ multiplex PCR, and the TCRdb table lists in-frame clones only, not all of them. The sample holds about 88,000 clones, approximately 90% seen once. This TCR was recovered from a man aged 18 to 30 in good health and CMV-seronegative. The chain combines TRBV7-2 with TRBJ1-2; the match to TRBD1 covers 8 bases. The sample was PBMCs. This CDR3 reads CASSSRTGPGGYTF. The CDR3 bases are TGTGCCAGCAGCTCACGGACAGGGCCTGGAGGCTACACCTTC.